Listed below are T cell receptor beta chains from one sample, sequenced in a study of cytomegalovirus exposure and HLA in healthy donors. Measured with immunoSEQ multiplex PCR; TCRdb has only the in-frame clones, and not every one. Here the sample spans around 130,000 clones, more than 80% being singletons. The sample comprised PBMCs. The source of these receptors is a woman aged 25 to 45 in good health and CMV-seropositive. Both conserved end residues are part of each CDR3. The D gene is left open where the match is weak. Clone size is shown for a subset of rows, as once, few, many or a class of expanded clone.

clone_size: -; v_call: TRBV28; j_call: TRBJ2-7; d_call: TRBD2; cdr3_aa: CASSLWGRGQYF; cdr3_nt: TGTGCCAGCAGTTTATGGGGGAGGGGGCAGTACTTC
clone_size: -; v_call: TRBV5-1; j_call: TRBJ1-3; d_call: -; cdr3_aa: CASSPQDGNTIYF; cdr3_nt: TGCGCCAGCAGCCCTCAGGATGGAAACACCATATATTTT
clone_size: -; v_call: TRBV13; j_call: TRBJ2-1; d_call: TRBD1; cdr3_aa: CASSPGQGSYNEQFF; cdr3_nt: TGTGCCAGCAGCCCGGGACAGGGTTCCTACAATGAGCAGTTCTTC
clone_size: -; v_call: TRBV18; j_call: TRBJ1-5; d_call: TRBD1; cdr3_aa: CASSPFGQGYSGNQPQHF; cdr3_nt: TGTGCCAGCTCCCCATTCGGACAGGGGTATTCGGGGAATCAGCCCCAGCATTTT
clone_size: -; v_call: TRBV6-5; j_call: TRBJ2-7; d_call: TRBD1; cdr3_aa: CASSSPGQPYEQYF; cdr3_nt: TGTGCCAGCAGTTCCCCGGGACAGCCCTACGAGCAGTACTTC
clone_size: -; v_call: TRBV18; j_call: TRBJ1-1; d_call: -; cdr3_aa: CASSPRAMNTEAFF; cdr3_nt: TGTGCCAGCTCACCAAGAGCCATGAACACTGAAGCTTTCTTT
clone_size: -; v_call: TRBV7-9; j_call: TRBJ2-2; d_call: TRBD1; cdr3_aa: CASSLLQGTGELFF; cdr3_nt: TGTGCCAGCAGCTTATTACAGGGGACCGGGGAGCTGTTTTTT
clone_size: -; v_call: TRBV7-9; j_call: TRBJ1-2; d_call: -; cdr3_aa: CASSLALGQNYGYTF; cdr3_nt: TGTGCCAGCAGCTTAGCGCTCGGACAGAACTATGGCTACACCTTC
clone_size: once; v_call: TRBV7-6; j_call: TRBJ2-1; d_call: -; cdr3_aa: CASSYNRENEQFF; cdr3_nt: TGTGCCAGCAGCTATAATAGGGAGAATGAGCAGTTCTTC
clone_size: -; v_call: TRBV27; j_call: TRBJ1-2; d_call: TRBD1; cdr3_aa: CASRAQGARGYTF; cdr3_nt: TGTGCCAGCAGGGCTCAGGGGGCGCGGGGCTACACCTTC
clone_size: -; v_call: TRBV5-1; j_call: TRBJ2-3; d_call: TRBD2; cdr3_aa: CASSLLPSGTADTQYF; cdr3_nt: TGCGCCAGCAGCCTCCTCCCTAGCGGAACCGCAGATACGCAGTATTTT
clone_size: -; v_call: TRBV6-5; j_call: TRBJ1-1; d_call: -; cdr3_aa: CASSGRAGAATEAFF; cdr3_nt: TGTGCCAGCAGTGGCAGAGCGGGGGCGGCCACTGAAGCTTTCTTT
clone_size: -; v_call: TRBV25-1; j_call: TRBJ2-3; d_call: TRBD2; cdr3_aa: CASSELGTSGRLGTQYF; cdr3_nt: TGTGCCAGCAGTGAATTAGGGACTAGCGGACGGTTAGGTACGCAGTATTTT
clone_size: -; v_call: TRBV18; j_call: TRBJ2-5; d_call: -; cdr3_aa: CASSGQTTGETQYF; cdr3_nt: TGTGCCAGCTCGGGACAAACGACAGGAGAGACCCAGTACTTC
clone_size: -; v_call: TRBV2; j_call: TRBJ2-5; d_call: -; cdr3_aa: CASSGDRSPQETQYF; cdr3_nt: TGTGCCAGCAGTGGCGACAGGAGCCCCCAAGAGACCCAGTACTTC
clone_size: few; v_call: TRBV9; j_call: TRBJ2-3; d_call: TRBD2; cdr3_aa: CASSVGASGDTDTQYF; cdr3_nt: TGTGCCAGCAGCGTAGGGGCTAGCGGGGACACAGATACGCAGTATTTT
clone_size: -; v_call: TRBV19; j_call: TRBJ1-1; d_call: -; cdr3_aa: CATSDFPNTEAFF; cdr3_nt: TGTGCCACATCGGACTTCCCGAACACTGAAGCTTTCTTT
clone_size: -; v_call: TRBV5-1; j_call: TRBJ2-7; d_call: -; cdr3_aa: CASSFGGLWDEQYF; cdr3_nt: TGCGCCAGCAGCTTTGGAGGGCTTTGGGACGAGCAGTACTTC
clone_size: -; v_call: TRBV9; j_call: TRBJ2-1; d_call: -; cdr3_aa: CASSVETGEYNEQFF; cdr3_nt: TGTGCCAGCAGCGTAGAGACGGGGGAGTACAATGAGCAGTTCTTC
clone_size: -; v_call: TRBV6-5; j_call: TRBJ1-2; d_call: TRBD1; cdr3_aa: CASRKDRVDGYTF; cdr3_nt: TGTGCCAGCAGAAAGGACAGGGTTGATGGCTACACCTTC
clone_size: -; v_call: TRBV4-1; j_call: TRBJ2-3; d_call: TRBD1; cdr3_aa: CASSLQGATDTQYF; cdr3_nt: TGCGCCAGCAGCCTTCAGGGGGCGACAGATACGCAGTATTTT
clone_size: -; v_call: TRBV5-1; j_call: TRBJ2-7; d_call: TRBD1; cdr3_aa: CASSGQGRSYEQYF; cdr3_nt: TGCGCCAGCTCAGGACAGGGGAGATCCTACGAGCAGTACTTC
clone_size: -; v_call: TRBV6-1; j_call: TRBJ1-2; d_call: TRBD1; cdr3_aa: CASKGGGTGGYTF; cdr3_nt: TGTGCCAGCAAAGGGGGCGGGACCGGGGGCTACACCTTC
clone_size: -; v_call: TRBV28; j_call: TRBJ2-7; d_call: -; cdr3_aa: CASSKSFTGFEQYF; cdr3_nt: TGTGCCAGCAGCAAGTCCTTCACAGGTTTTGAGCAGTACTTC